The T cell receptor (beta chain) described here comes from a study of shared clonotypes between healthy human individuals. Study outcomes and limitations: In this cohort, only blood was sampled, and tissue repertoires likely differ.

Across several immunoSEQ plates, the genomic DNA of each subset was split evenly. Using immunoSEQ multiplex PCR, the repertoire was profiled, and TCRdb retains in-frame clones only, with some absent. Of approximately 1,000,000 clones in the sample, 78% are singletons; the top ten hold roughly 0.56%. The CDR3 totals 17 residues. Germline V gene data show CDR1 as SGHNT and CDR2 as YYREEE (reference sequence). V was clipped by 0 bases and J by 5 bases; unmatched bases: 9. Only a few counts were recorded for this clone. Its antigen is not known. This TCR derives from a young man in good health. Some clones in this sample may be carry-over from other donors' samples. V usage is TRBV5-4 and J usage is TRBJ2-3, with 10 bases that match TRBD2. Sequencing was carried out using memory CD4+ T cells from PBMCs. Regarding subset: CD45RA-negative fraction. In DNA form, the CDR3 reads TGTGCCAGCAGCTTGGGGGGAGCGGGAGGGCCAGTAGATACGCAGTATTTT. Protein: CASSLGGAGGPVDTQYF. The full variable domain, completed using reference TRBV5-4 and TRBJ2-3, is ETGVTQSPTHLIKTRGQQVTLRCSSQSGHNTVSWYQQALGQGPQFIFQYYREEENGRGNFPPRFSGLQFPNYSSELNVNALELDDSALYLCASSLGGAGGPVDTQYFGPGTRLTVL.